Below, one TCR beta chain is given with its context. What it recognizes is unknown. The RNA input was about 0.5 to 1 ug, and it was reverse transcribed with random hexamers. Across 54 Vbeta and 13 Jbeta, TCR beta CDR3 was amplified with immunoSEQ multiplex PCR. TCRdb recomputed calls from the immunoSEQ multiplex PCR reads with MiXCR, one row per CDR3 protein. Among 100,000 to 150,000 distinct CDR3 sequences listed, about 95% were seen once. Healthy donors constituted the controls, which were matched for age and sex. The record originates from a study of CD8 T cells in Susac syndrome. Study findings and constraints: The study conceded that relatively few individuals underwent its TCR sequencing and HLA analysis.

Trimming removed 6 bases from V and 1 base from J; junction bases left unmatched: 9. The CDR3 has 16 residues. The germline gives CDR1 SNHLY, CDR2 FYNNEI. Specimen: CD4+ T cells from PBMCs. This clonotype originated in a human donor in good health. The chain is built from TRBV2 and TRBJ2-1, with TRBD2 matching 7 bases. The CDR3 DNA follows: TGTGCCAGCAGCCCATTGAGCGGGGCTTCCTACAATGAGCAGTTCTTC. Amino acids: CASSPLSGASYNEQFF. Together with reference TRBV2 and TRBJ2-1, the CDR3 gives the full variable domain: EPEVTQTPSHQVTQMGQEVILRCVPISNHLYFYWYRQILGQKVEFLVSFYNNEISEKSEIFDDQFSVERPDGSNFTLKIRSTKLEDSAMYFCASSPLSGASYNEQFFGPGTRLTVL.